This T cell receptor (beta chain) was recorded in a study of cytomegalovirus exposure and HLA in healthy donors (dated by TCRdb to about 2017). A note on the overall study: An earlier analysis of 587 of the donors reported about 280 Gb of sequence data and approximately 120 million unique TCR beta sequences obtained from around 170 million T cells. Roughly 300 gigabases of sequencing data and 70 million to 85 million unique TCR sequences were included in an early release covering under 650 HLA-typed donors. Among the approximately 400 genotyped donors, approximately 81% belonged to the genetic ancestry cluster associated with self-reported Caucasian donors. The study was designed to test whether signatures of past pathogen exposure could be identified by cataloging public T cell receptors. The study used immunosequencing to profile the T cell repertoires of approximately 630 subjects and linked those repertoires to cytomegalovirus serostatus. Besides the first cohort of about 730 subjects, a separate validation cohort made up of 120 different subjects was used. To predict cytomegalovirus infection status, the study brought together high-throughput TCR immunosequencing, statistical association of individual TCRs with disease status, and machine learning. A later analysis re-analyzed previously published TCR beta repertoires from about 600 donors and added high-resolution HLA genotyping to study TCR occurrence patterns. The later analysis used no new phenotypic data to find candidate immune exposures, relying instead on TCR beta sequences and their occurrence across donors. To decide whether each TCR beta V gene segment behaved as functional or pseudogenic, an earlier analysis of some 540 of the donors relied on high-throughput TCR beta sequencing. Donor age, sex, ethnicity and CMV serostatus were collected together with the repertoire data. In a later genetic analysis, genome-wide SNP genotypes for about 55% of the roughly 700 donors were used, and that subset was treated as a discovery cohort. Every repertoire in the discovery cohort had been generated on one and the same sequencing platform. Class I and class II HLA loci were covered by the typing at four-digit resolution. The number of typed donors differed by locus: roughly 629-640 for A, B, C, DRB1 and DQB1; 522 for DQA1; some 610 for DPA1; and roughly 490 for DPB1. Several DR-DQ haplotypes were handled as single units for association and clustering because linkage in the cohort was strong. On average, roughly 240,000 unique TCR beta nucleotide sequences were sequenced per donor among several hundred genotyped donors of the cohort, with around 19% of those sequences being non-productive. Broader findings and caveats from the paper: Broadly in line with IMGT annotations, most TCR beta V segments showed up in productive rearrangements about 87% or about 30% of the time in an earlier analysis of several hundred of the donors. A further reported finding was that TCR beta sequences accurately predicted the HLA-A and HLA-B alleles for most subjects in the first cohort. Correlated functional status among segregating V segments might be attributable to linkage disequilibrium, but an unknown experimental factor could not be ruled out. According to a later analysis, parvovirus B19, influenza, CMV and Epstein-Barr virus appeared linked to several top co-occurrence clusters. In a later analysis, the rate of TCR association differed among HLA loci, with DRB1 alleles having the most associated TCRs and HLA-C alleles having the fewest. A total of some 180 TCR beta chains were listed by the study as associated with cytomegalovirus. The presence/absence analyses assumed that sequencing depth was roughly uniform across donors, and that assumption may not be true. In both the original and validation cohorts, the classifier was reported to diagnose cytomegalovirus status with high specificity and sensitivity. V-gene and J-gene trimming of TCR beta chains was associated with a missense DCLRE1C variant in a later genetic analysis, and the association was replicated in an independent cohort. Most TCR sequences were observed very rarely across donors, whereas some public TCRs were present in many individuals. Assigning TCR associations to individual alleles was difficult when HLA alleles, especially DR and DQ, strongly co-occurred. For the cohort, immune exposure information was limited to CMV serostatus. Because counts were too low, 15 to 20 rarely observed V segments, including chromosome 9 orphons, were left out of the earlier analysis of a few hundred of the donors. In a later analysis, HLA-associated TCR beta chains were found to be more clonally expanded and to have lower generation probabilities than equally common non-associated chains. A cluster of highly shared sequence variants was judged likely to be a technical artifact of the sequencing pipeline. According to the authors, the approach could potentially be generalized to other disease states and immunological phenotypes. Only TCR beta chains were sequenced in this cohort, and the absence of alpha or paired-chain data limited detectable features. In a later genetic analysis, fewer N-insertions in productive TCRs were reported among donors in an Asian-associated ancestry cluster than the roughly 700-donor mean. Because HLA typing was missing for some donors at each locus, association tests included only the typed subset. A later analysis associated roughly 17,000 TCR beta sequences with specific HLA alleles at a false discovery rate of 0.05. Because the 87-base-pair reads could not distinguish some IMGT-functional V segments, including TRBV6-2 and TRBV6-3, those segments were excluded. According to a later analysis, most CMV-associated TCR beta chains appeared to be HLA-restricted, and the HLA associations seemed to be driven largely by CMV exposure. Three of the identified cytomegalovirus-associated TCR beta chains were confirmed in vitro to be specific for cytomegalovirus antigens.

A word on this clone: It lacks a known antigen. Per-nucleotide qualities are absent, and no much larger clonotype sits a single base away.

The CDR3 has 14 amino acids, counting the end cysteine and phenylalanine. Solely the CDR3 DNA is kept, with 42 bases framed from the first base. CDR1 and CDR2, looked up from the germline V gene, are SGDLS and YYNGEE. V trim: 0 bases; J trim: 10 bases; unmatched bases: 9. In total, around 600 healthy bone marrow donors made up the cohort. At the time of sampling, every cohort member was nominally healthy, though immune exposures that went unrecorded were likely present. The donor was CMV seropositive and belonged to the group of around 300 seropositive cohort members. A peripheral blood sample was provided by each donor, and peripheral blood mononuclear cells were used for TCR beta sequencing. The Qiagen DNeasy Blood Extraction Kit was used to extract genomic DNA from the blood cell samples. The receptor library was made with the immunoSEQ multiplex PCR assay. For the multiplex PCR, a mixture combining 60 forward primers for TCR Vbeta segments and 13 reverse primers for TCR Jbeta segments was used. A multiplex PCR assay on genomic DNA amplified the CDR3 region of rearranged TCR beta genes. Amplified TCR beta libraries were sequenced as 87-base-pair reads on the Illumina HiSeq System. The authors' analysis ran thus. A later analysis counted approximately 76 million unique TCR beta chains across the 640 or so repertoires, and about 10 million of these chains were shared by at least two donors. To remove PCR and sequencing errors, raw reads were error-corrected and collapsed into unique sequences using a nearest-neighbor algorithm that merged closely related sequences. To assign V, D and J gene segments, CDR3 sequences were aligned to IMGT reference sequences. For a sequence to be retained, at least a six-nucleotide match to both a V gene segment and a J gene segment was required. A rearrangement was called productive if the CDR3 had no stop codons and remained in frame with V and J, and every other rearrangement was called non-productive. CDR3 was defined according to IMGT convention as the region running from the second conserved V-encoded cysteine to the conserved J-encoded phenylalanine. Sequences without an unambiguous match to a single V gene segment were excluded from the earlier analysis of a few hundred of the donors. An earlier analysis of a few hundred of the donors called V segments functional above 56.7% productive rearrangements and segregating when the between-donor standard deviation exceeded 5%. A statistical classification framework was developed to diagnose cytomegalovirus status using the catalog of TCR beta chain sequences. A later analysis assigned V and J genes by comparing TCR nucleotide sequences with IMGT/GENE-DB human TR gene sequences. A later analysis assigned CDR3 sequences and most-parsimonious VDJ recombination scenarios with the TCRdist pipeline. In a later analysis, every TCR beta chain was defined by the combination of its CDR3 amino acid sequence and its V-gene family, and reads without a unique V-gene family were dropped. A later analysis removed roughly 590 highly shared, low-generation-probability nucleotide sequences to deal with suspected cross-contamination and a sequencing artifact. A later analysis calculated a clonal expansion index for each public chain from normalized within-repertoire ranks of inferred template counts. A later analysis computed generation probabilities with a VDJ recombination model fitted to out-of-frame rearrangements, and checked the results against IGoR. A later analysis scored TCR-TCR, TCR-HLA and TCR-CMV co-occurrence with hypergeometric tests, applying a repertoire-size bias correction to TCR pairs. To estimate false discovery rates, a later analysis permuted the HLA or CMV assignments 20 times. In a later analysis, co-occurring TCRs were grouped with DBSCAN, and TCRdist sequence similarity was added when clustering was performed within HLA-allele-positive subsets. Repertoires with fewer than 30,000 or more than 120,000 public chains, plus five repertoires with anomalous nucleotide sharing, were excluded from co-occurrence clustering. Sourced from immuneACCESS, this table was stored by TCRdb with only in-frame sequences that have V and J called. A share of the clones is absent; for the studies checked, an unresolved V gene accounts for under half, and the remainder has no known explanation. V, J and clone size derive from that table, while D and trimming were established from the DNA sequence. Here the sample has 150,000 to 200,000 clones; approximately 82% occur a single time. 1.5% to 2% of the sample comes from the top ten.

The clonotype originates from a man in his forties in good health and CMV-seropositive. The V and J segments used are TRBV9 and TRBJ1-1, with 7 bases in between that match TRBD1. The source material was PBMCs. The CDR3 loop reads CASSVGAGGDRAFF. The bases are TGTGCCAGCAGCGTAGGGGCAGGGGGAGATAGAGCTTTCTTT.